A selection of T cell receptor beta chains follows, all from one sample in a study of blood T cell repertoires in COVID-19. Sequenced by immunoSEQ multiplex PCR; TCRdb stores in-frame clones only, minus some. This table has 350,000 to 550,000 clones, roughly 90% appearing once. The specimen was peripheral blood. Receptors originate from a woman in her 30s with acute or convalescent COVID-19. The CDR3 runs from the conserved cysteine through the conserved F or W. A D gene is named only where the DNA matches it firmly. Part of the rows lack a size; the others show once, few, many or a class for expanded clones.

d_gene	v_gene	j_gene	abundance	CDR3nt	CDR3aa
-	TRBV18	TRBJ1-1	once	TGTGCCAGCTCACCCCGATGGCAGGGACAAACTGAAGCTTTCTTT	CASSPRWQGQTEAFF
TRBD2	TRBV9	TRBJ2-1	-	TGTGCCAGCAGCGCCCCACTAGCGGGGGGGCAGAGGGCGAGTGAGCAGTTCTTC	CASSAPLAGGQRASEQFF
TRBD1	TRBV7-6	TRBJ2-5	-	TGTGCCAGCAGCTTAGCGGACAGGGGTCGGGAGACCCAGTACTTC	CASSLADRGRETQYF
TRBD1	TRBV29-1	TRBJ2-7	-	TGCAGCGTTGAGAACAGGGGAACCTACGAGCAGTACTTC	CSVENRGTYEQYF
-	TRBV11-2	TRBJ1-5	few	TGTGCCAGCAGCGACAGAACAGGGAACAATCAGCCCCAGCATTTT	CASSDRTGNNQPQHF
-	TRBV30	TRBJ2-3	-	TGTGCCTGGAGTCCATGGACTAAACAGAGCACAGATACGCAGTATTTT	CAWSPWTKQSTDTQYF
TRBD1	TRBV19	TRBJ1-1	-	TGTGCCAGTAGTCCCCTCAAGGGGGCCGGTACTGAAGCTTTCTTT	CASSPLKGAGTEAFF
-	TRBV10-3	TRBJ2-5	-	TGTGCCATCAGTGAACAGAAAGAGACCCAGTACTTC	CAISEQKETQYF
-	TRBV19	TRBJ1-4	-	TGTGCCAGTCAGACAGCTCCTGATCTTAATGAAAAACTGTTTTTT	CASQTAPDLNEKLFF
TRBD2	TRBV5-4	TRBJ2-3	-	TGTGCCAGCAGCCGGGGGGGGCCCACAGATACGCAGTATTTT	CASSRGGPTDTQYF
TRBD1	TRBV5-6	TRBJ2-2	-	TGTGCCAGCAGCGCCTACCGGGACAGTTATTCATTCACCGGGGAGCTGTTTTTT	CASSAYRDSYSFTGELFF
TRBD1	TRBV30	TRBJ2-1	-	TGTGCCTCACAGGGGGCTTTCTACAATGAGCAGTTCTTC	CASQGAFYNEQFF
-	TRBV6-5	TRBJ1-5	-	TGTGCCAGCATGAGCGGCCAGCCCCAGCATTTT	CASMSGQPQHF
-	TRBV6-5	TRBJ1-2	-	TGTGCCAGCAGCCGTACCCCTAGGCTCTATGGCTACACCTTC	CASSRTPRLYGYTF
TRBD1	TRBV14	TRBJ1-5	-	TGTGCCAGCAGCCAACGTGACAGGGGGGCCCGTCAGCCCCAGCATTTT	CASSQRDRGARQPQHF
-	TRBV19	TRBJ1-5	-	TGTGCCAGTAGTATACCAACGTCGGGGGGACTCGGCAATCAGCCCCAGCATTTT	CASSIPTSGGLGNQPQHF
-	TRBV14	TRBJ2-7	-	TGTGCCAGCAGCCATGGGTACAGGTACGAGCAGTACTTC	CASSHGYRYEQYF
TRBD2	TRBV6-4	TRBJ2-7	-	TGTGCCAGCGGCGGGACTAACAACTCCTACGAGCAGTACTTC	CASGGTNNSYEQYF
-	TRBV7-9	TRBJ1-3	-	TGTGCCAGCAGCCCAGGGTACTCTGGAAACACCATATATTTT	CASSPGYSGNTIYF
TRBD2	TRBV9	TRBJ2-5	-	TGTGCCAGCAGCCCGGCAGGGACTAGCACGCCAGAGACCCAGTACTTC	CASSPAGTSTPETQYF
TRBD2	TRBV12-3/TRBV12-4	TRBJ2-4	-	TGTGCCAGCAGTTTTAGCGGGGAAAACATTCAGTACTTC	CASSFSGENIQYF
-	TRBV21-1	TRBJ2-6	-	TGTGCCAGCAGCAAAGCGGGTGAGAGAGGATCTGGGGCCAACGTCCTGACTTTC	CASSKAGERGSGANVLTF
-	TRBV2	TRBJ1-6	-	TGTGCCAGCAGTGAAGTTCGGGGTAATAATTCACCCCTCCACTTT	CASSEVRGNNSPLHF
-	TRBV29-1	TRBJ1-4	-	TGCAGCGTAGACCCGGGACAAGGCGAAAAACTGTTTTTT	CSVDPGQGEKLFF
TRBD1	TRBV7-8	TRBJ1-2	-	TGTGCCAGCAGCGCCGACAGGGCGGGCTATGGCTACACCTTC	CASSADRAGYGYTF
TRBD1	TRBV10-2	TRBJ1-6	-	TGCGCCACCGCGGGCCCAGGGGGCGGGAATTCACCCCTCCACTTT	CATAGPGGGNSPLHF
TRBD1	TRBV3-1/TRBV3-2	TRBJ2-2	-	TGTGCCAGCAGCGGGACAGTCACCGGGGAGCTGTTTTTT	CASSGTVTGELFF
-	TRBV27	TRBJ2-2	once	TGTGCCAGCAGTTTAAGGGGCGCCGGGGAGCTGTTTTTT	CASSLRGAGELFF
-	TRBV9	TRBJ2-1	-	TGTGCCAGCAGCGTAGGACAGAACTCCTACAATGAGCAGTTCTTC	CASSVGQNSYNEQFF
-	TRBV5-1	TRBJ2-5	-	TGCGCCAGCAGCTCGGGGGGCGTGGGAGAGACCCAGTACTTC	CASSSGGVGETQYF
-	TRBV4-1	TRBJ2-5	-	TGCGCCAGCAGCCAAGATCTTGGGTTGGGGGGAGAGACCCAGTACTTC	CASSQDLGLGGETQYF
-	TRBV2	TRBJ2-1	-	TGTGCCAGCAGCGTGACTCCATACAATGAGCAGTTCTTC	CASSVTPYNEQFF
TRBD2	TRBV24-1	TRBJ2-3	-	TGTGCCACCAGTGATCAGCGGGGGGGCGGATCAGATACGCAGTATTTT	CATSDQRGGGSDTQYF
-	TRBV7-9	TRBJ2-3	-	TGTGCCAGCAGCCGCCCCTCCCAAACAGGACGAAGCACAGATACGCAGTATTTT	CASSRPSQTGRSTDTQYF
-	TRBV15	TRBJ1-5	-	TGTGCCACCAGCAGAGCTAGTGGGACTCTTAATCAGCCCCAGCATTTT	CATSRASGTLNQPQHF
TRBD1	TRBV7-9	TRBJ1-2	-	TGTGCCAGCAGCTCCGACAGGGTTTCATATGGCTACACCTTC	CASSSDRVSYGYTF
-	TRBV11-3	TRBJ2-1	-	TGTGCCAGCAGTTGGAGGAGGAATGAGCAGTTCTTC	CASSWRRNEQFF
-	TRBV25-1	TRBJ2-5	many	TGTGCCAGCGGAGGTCCACCGGAGACCCAGTACTTC	CASGGPPETQYF
-	TRBV4-2	TRBJ1-3	once	TGTGCCAGCAGCCAAGATGGGACAACTGGAAACACCATATATTTT	CASSQDGTTGNTIYF
-	TRBV28	TRBJ1-1	once	TGTGCCAGCGTTGGGGGGGGATGGGTATCGGCTTTCTTT	CASVGGGWVSAFF
-	TRBV27	TRBJ1-1	-	TGTGCCAGCAGTGCCGGAGGGTTGAACACTGAAGCTTTCTTT	CASSAGGLNTEAFF
TRBD1	TRBV28	TRBJ1-3	-	TGTGCCAGCAGTGTTACAGGGGTAGGAAACACCATATATTTT	CASSVTGVGNTIYF
-	TRBV10-3	TRBJ2-2	-	TGTGCCATCAGTGACCCCGACATCAACACCGGGGAGCTGTTTTTT	CAISDPDINTGELFF
-	TRBV5-1	TRBJ1-1	-	TGCGCCAGCAGCTTGGGTTCTTCCAACACTGAAGCTTTCTTT	CASSLGSSNTEAFF
TRBD1	TRBV2	TRBJ2-7	-	TGTGCCAGCAGGGTTGGGACAGCCCGGGAGCAGTACTTC	CASRVGTAREQYF
TRBD1	TRBV5-1	TRBJ2-7	once	TGCGCCAGCAGCCCCGGACAGGGGGCGATATCGGTTCGCGAGCAGTACTTC	CASSPGQGAISVREQYF
-	TRBV2	TRBJ2-7	few	TGTGCCAGCAGTGAAGGGTTGCGGGACAGATCCTACGAGCAGTACTTC	CASSEGLRDRSYEQYF
TRBD2	TRBV7-9	TRBJ2-1	once	TGTGCCAGCAGCCAGGGAGCTAGCGGGGGGTACAATGAGCAGTTCTTC	CASSQGASGGYNEQFF
TRBD1	TRBV7-8	TRBJ2-3	-	TGTGCCAGCAGCCCTAAGGACAGGGTCGTGGATACGCAGTATTTT	CASSPKDRVVDTQYF
TRBD1	TRBV5-4	TRBJ1-4	-	TGTGCCAGCAGCTTGGACAGGGGGCAGACAACTAATGAAAAACTGTTTTTT	CASSLDRGQTTNEKLFF
TRBD1	TRBV6-5	TRBJ1-2	-	TGTGCCAGCAGTTCTCCGAGACAGGGGGGATTCGGCTACACCTTC	CASSSPRQGGFGYTF
-	TRBV23-1	TRBJ2-1	once	TGCGCCAGCAGTCAATGTATCAGTTCTTCAACCTACAATGAGCAGTTCTTC	CASSQCISSSTYNEQFF
TRBD1	TRBV2	TRBJ2-7	once	TGTGCCAGCAGTTTGGACAGGAGAACCTACGAGCAGTACTTC	CASSLDRRTYEQYF